These T cell receptor beta chains were read from a single sample in a study of blood T cell repertoires in COVID-19. Data came from immunoSEQ multiplex PCR; TCRdb stores just in-frame clones and leaves some out. The sample carries fewer than 120,000 clones, under 75% recorded once. What was sequenced was peripheral blood. These receptor sequences come from a woman aged 55-70 years with acute or convalescent COVID-19. The CDR3 runs from the conserved cysteine through the conserved F or W. Each record gives: D gene, J gene, V gene, clone size, CDR3 protein, CDR3 DNA. D genes are given only for firm matches. A clone size is listed for some rows: how often the clone was seen (once, few, many), or a class if it is expanded.

TRBD1	TRBJ2-7	TRBV5-4	.	CASSLGSGQGRYEQYF	TGTGCCAGCAGCCTCGGGTCGGGACAGGGAAGGTACGAGCAGTACTTC
.	TRBJ1-1	TRBV18	.	CASSPQPMNTEAFF	TGTGCCAGCTCACCACAGCCCATGAACACTGAAGCTTTCTTT
TRBD1	TRBJ1-2	TRBV19	.	CASISTRGTGGYGYTF	TGTGCCAGTATCTCCACGAGAGGGACAGGGGGCTACGGCTACACCTTC
TRBD1	TRBJ2-2	TRBV5-1	.	CASSFSFETGAGELFF	TGCGCCAGCAGCTTTTCTTTCGAGACAGGGGCCGGGGAGCTGTTTTTT
.	TRBJ1-2	TRBV5-6	few	CASSLRGQGTGYTF	TGTGCCAGCAGCTTGAGGGGCCAGGGCACGGGCTACACCTTC
TRBD1	TRBJ1-2	TRBV6-2/TRBV6-3	once	CASSLGTAGYTF	TGTGCCAGCAGCCTAGGGACAGCCGGCTACACCTTC
.	TRBJ1-1	TRBV27	.	CASSSQGGTEAFF	TGTGCCAGCAGTTCACAGGGTGGCACTGAAGCTTTCTTT
TRBD2	TRBJ2-5	TRBV7-2	.	CASSPLDLRGRETQYF	TGTGCCAGCAGCCCTCTTGATTTGCGGGGGAGGGAGACCCAGTACTTC
TRBD1	TRBJ2-3	TRBV5-4	.	CASSLRAGGTDTQYF	TGTGCCAGCAGCTTGCGGGCAGGGGGAACAGATACGCAGTATTTT
.	TRBJ1-1	TRBV2	.	CASSEAWRRVEAFF	TGTGCCAGCAGCGAAGCCTGGCGGAGGGTTGAAGCTTTCTTT
.	TRBJ1-3	TRBV6-1	few	CASSEMDSYSGNTIYF	TGTGCCAGCAGTGAAATGGACAGCTACTCTGGAAACACCATATATTTT
.	TRBJ1-1	TRBV7-2	once	CASSLRGGPEAFF	TGTGCCAGCAGCTTGAGGGGGGGACCTGAAGCTTTCTTT
.	TRBJ1-2	TRBV2	.	CASEQNSNYGYTF	TGTGCCAGCGAACAGAACTCTAACTATGGCTACACCTTC
.	TRBJ2-7	TRBV28	.	CASYSSFSYEQYF	TGTGCCAGCTACAGTAGTTTCTCCTACGAGCAGTACTTC
.	TRBJ2-7	TRBV3-1/TRBV3-2	.	CASSLQGGGEQYF	TGTGCCAGCAGCCTCCAAGGGGGTGGGGAGCAGTACTTC
.	TRBJ1-3	TRBV7-3	.	CASSLGASSGNTIYF	TGTGCCAGCAGTTTAGGGGCCAGCTCTGGAAACACCATATATTTT
.	TRBJ2-3	TRBV11-3	.	CASSSPWRDTQYF	TGTGCCAGCAGCTCCCCCTGGAGAGATACGCAGTATTTT
.	TRBJ1-4	TRBV18	.	CASGATNEKLFF	TGTGCCAGCGGAGCAACTAATGAAAAACTGTTTTTT
.	TRBJ1-4	TRBV5-1	once	CASGPGARGEKLFF	TGCGCCAGCGGCCCAGGGGCAAGGGGTGAAAAACTGTTTTTT
.	TRBJ2-1	TRBV6-1	.	CASSEFGGNTYNEQFF	TGTGCCAGCAGTGAATTTGGCGGGAATACCTACAATGAGCAGTTCTTC
.	TRBJ1-4	TRBV6-5	.	CASSPMGAPGEKLFF	TGTGCCAGCAGCCCCATGGGGGCTCCGGGTGAAAAACTGTTTTTT
TRBD1	TRBJ2-5	TRBV7-3	.	CASSQVQGETQYF	TGTGCCAGCAGCCAAGTACAGGGGGAGACCCAGTACTTC
TRBD1	TRBJ1-6	TRBV9	.	CASSVGTGNSPLHF	TGTGCCAGCAGCGTCGGGACAGGGAATTCACCCCTCCACTTT
TRBD2	TRBJ2-3	TRBV7-2	.	CASSLDLAGGTDTQYF	TGTGCCAGCAGCCTCGACCTAGCGGGGGGCACAGATACGCAGTATTTT
TRBD1	TRBJ1-1	TRBV5-1	.	CASSYGQVNTEAFF	TGCGCCAGCAGTTACGGACAGGTGAACACTGAAGCTTTCTTT
TRBD1	TRBJ1-1	TRBV19	.	CASTLSGQDRATEAFF	TGTGCCAGTACCTTATCGGGACAGGATCGGGCCACTGAAGCTTTCTTT
TRBD1	TRBJ2-7	TRBV10-3	.	CAIRPGQGQEQYF	TGTGCCATCAGACCGGGACAGGGACAAGAGCAGTACTTC
.	TRBJ1-1	TRBV29-1	.	CSALRLSENTEAFF	TGCAGCGCGTTGAGGCTATCGGAGAACACTGAAGCTTTCTTT
TRBD2	TRBJ2-3	TRBV7-3	.	CASSPGRVRDTQYF	TGTGCCAGCAGCCCAGGGAGGGTGAGAGATACGCAGTATTTT
.	TRBJ2-7	TRBV2	.	CASRHPAGLNHEQYF	TGTGCCAGCAGGCACCCAGCTGGACTAAACCACGAGCAGTACTTC
.	TRBJ2-5	TRBV5-6	.	CASSLDTVETQYF	TGTGCCAGCAGCCTAGATACGGTGGAGACCCAGTACTTC
.	TRBJ2-3	TRBV6-1	.	CASSEPNYERLDTQYF	TGTGCCAGCAGTGAGCCCAACTATGAACGGTTGGATACGCAGTATTTT
TRBD1	TRBJ2-5	TRBV5-1	.	CASSADRAAETQYF	TGCGCCAGCAGCGCGGACAGGGCCGCGGAGACCCAGTACTTC
TRBD2	TRBJ2-3	TRBV7-3	.	CASSPHSGTSFNTDTQYF	TGTGCCAGCAGCCCCCACTCCGGGACTAGCTTTAATACAGATACGCAGTATTTT
.	TRBJ1-5	TRBV29-1	.	CSVKQGGNQPQHF	TGCAGCGTTAAACAGGGAGGCAATCAGCCCCAGCATTTT
.	TRBJ1-5	TRBV12-1	.	CASSRSGQDNQPQHF	TGTGCCAGCAGCCGCAGTGGGCAGGACAATCAGCCCCAGCATTTT
TRBD1	TRBJ1-4	TRBV24-1	few	CATSDFGQGAGATNEKLFF	TGTGCCACCAGTGATTTTGGACAGGGGGCCGGGGCAACTAATGAAAAACTGTTTTTT
TRBD1	TRBJ1-1	TRBV19	few	CASSKRVTGQGNKNTEAFF	TGTGCCAGTAGTAAGAGGGTGACGGGACAGGGAAATAAGAACACTGAAGCTTTCTTT
TRBD1	TRBJ1-3	TRBV15	.	CATARGQIHSGNTIYF	TGTGCCACAGCTAGGGGACAGATACACTCTGGAAACACCATATATTTT
.	TRBJ2-7	TRBV6-1	.	CASSEANPREQYF	TGTGCCAGCAGTGAAGCGAACCCGAGGGAGCAGTACTTC
TRBD1	TRBJ1-1	TRBV7-9	.	CASSLPDRGNTEAFF	TGTGCCAGCAGCCTTCCCGACAGGGGCAACACTGAAGCTTTCTTT
TRBD1	TRBJ1-5	TRBV10-2	.	CASTPGQESAQHF	TGCGCCAGCACTCCGGGACAGGAATCAGCCCAGCATTTT
.	TRBJ2-5	TRBV28	.	CASSSTGGGFQETQYF	TGTGCCAGCAGTTCCACAGGGGGGGGGTTCCAAGAGACCCAGTACTTC
.	TRBJ2-2	TRBV7-2	.	CASIRDLNTGELFF	TGTGCCAGCATAAGGGACTTAAACACCGGGGAGCTGTTTTTT
TRBD1	TRBJ1-5	TRBV19	.	CASRAEGGAGNQPQHF	TGTGCCAGTAGGGCAGAAGGGGGCGCGGGCAATCAGCCCCAGCATTTT
TRBD2	TRBJ2-1	TRBV19	once	CASSLGTSGVSYNEQFF	TGTGCCAGTAGTCTGGGGACTAGCGGCGTCTCCTACAATGAGCAGTTCTTC
TRBD1	TRBJ1-1	TRBV2	.	CASSAVRGHTEAFF	TGTGCCAGCAGTGCAGTCAGGGGGCACACTGAAGCTTTCTTT
.	TRBJ1-5	TRBV18	.	CASSRERASNQPQHF	TGTGCCAGCTCACGGGAGAGGGCGAGCAATCAGCCCCAGCATTTT
TRBD1	TRBJ2-2	TRBV5-1	.	CASSLGQGNTGELFF	TGCGCCAGCAGCTTGGGACAGGGGAACACCGGGGAGCTGTTTTTT
TRBD1	TRBJ1-5	TRBV6-2/TRBV6-3	few	CASSYIGQGNQPQHF	TGTGCCAGCAGTTACATAGGACAGGGCAATCAGCCCCAGCATTTT
.	TRBJ1-1	TRBV24-1	.	CATTSAQGNTEAFF	TGTGCCACCACCTCCGCTCAGGGGAACACTGAAGCTTTCTTT
.	TRBJ1-2	TRBV28	.	CASSRGQRPKHNYGYTF	TGTGCCAGCAGCCGAGGACAGCGACCCAAACACAACTATGGCTACACCTTC
.	TRBJ1-2	TRBV5-1	.	CASSYDSNYGYTF	TGCGCCAGCAGTTATGATAGTAACTATGGCTACACCTTC